This TCR beta chain was sequenced in a study of blood T cell repertoires in COVID-19. The table came from immunoSEQ multiplex PCR; TCRdb's copy has only in-frame clones and leaves some out. Among 230,000 or so clones, about 87% were seen once, and the ten largest hold roughly 2.6%. Germline values: CDR1 SGDLS, CDR2 YYNGEE. Trimming removed 0 bases at V and 7 bases at J, with 11 bases between. CDR3 length equals 15 residues. The age range of participants was about 18 to 95 years, with residence in fewer than 25 US areas. This TCR came from a woman in her thirties who had recovered from COVID-19. The V and J genes are TRBV9 and TRBJ1-6, with a possible D match to TRBD1 (6 bases). Sequenced input: PBMCs or T cells enriched from blood (not recorded which). The chain's CDR3 is CASSVATGTNSPLHF. The CDR3, as DNA: TGTGCCAGCAGCGTAGCTACAGGGACGAATTCACCCCTCCACTTT.